This is a list of T cell receptor beta chains from one sample in a study of radiation and T cells in renal cell carcinoma. The data were produced by immunoSEQ multiplex PCR, yet TCRdb's version contains in-frame clones alone and is incomplete. Here the sample spans 130,000 to 150,000 clones, about 88% being singletons. The sequences come from blood, collected from a patient whose treatment included radiotherapy and nephrectomy. The receptors shown here come from a woman in her fifties or sixties with renal cell carcinoma. CDR3s include the opening cysteine and the closing phenylalanine or tryptophan. D genes are given only for firm matches. The size field is filled for only some rows; it gives once, few, many or a size class.

clone size	V gene	J gene	D gene	CDR3 protein	CDR3 DNA
NA	TRBV18	TRBJ1-1	NA	CASSRTAGTEAFF	TGTGCCAGCTCCCGGACCGCGGGCACTGAAGCTTTCTTT
few	TRBV7-8	TRBJ1-2	TRBD1	CASSSRGDGYTF	TGTGCCAGCAGCTCCAGGGGGGATGGCTACACCTTC
NA	TRBV9	TRBJ1-2	TRBD1	CASSPGGGLKTNYGYTF	TGTGCCAGCAGCCCAGGGGGGGGGTTGAAAACCAACTATGGCTACACCTTC
NA	TRBV4-2	TRBJ2-1	TRBD1	CASSLDRSSYNEQFF	TGTGCCAGCAGCTTGGACAGGAGCTCCTACAATGAGCAGTTCTTC
NA	TRBV27	TRBJ1-5	NA	CASSPRIAPTGLDSNQPQHF	TGTGCCAGCAGTCCCCGAATAGCCCCCACAGGACTTGATAGCAATCAGCCCCAGCATTTT
NA	TRBV23-1	TRBJ1-6	TRBD1	CASSPQGDSYNSPLHF	TGCGCCAGCAGTCCCCAGGGGGACTCCTATAATTCACCCCTCCACTTT
NA	TRBV6-6	TRBJ1-2	NA	CASSDTDIYGYTF	TGTGCCAGCAGTGACACGGACATTTATGGCTACACCTTC
NA	TRBV11-1	TRBJ2-3	NA	CASSLIRADTQYF	TGTGCCAGCAGCTTAATCAGGGCAGATACGCAGTATTTT
NA	TRBV19	TRBJ2-5	TRBD2	CASSGRDSVETQYF	TGTGCCAGTAGCGGGAGGGACTCCGTGGAGACCCAGTACTTC
NA	TRBV9	TRBJ1-6	NA	CASSAVGSTYNSPLHF	TGTGCCAGCAGCGCCGTCGGGTCGACTTATAATTCACCCCTCCACTTT
NA	TRBV27	TRBJ1-4	NA	CASSLWVGREKLFF	TGTGCCAGCAGTTTATGGGTGGGACGGGAAAAACTGTTTTTT
NA	TRBV2	TRBJ1-5	NA	CASSEGLSQPQHF	TGTGCCAGCAGCGAGGGCCTCAGCCAGCCCCAGCATTTT
NA	TRBV6-1	TRBJ1-4	NA	CASSEASGVGEKLFF	TGTGCCAGCAGTGAAGCCTCGGGGGTAGGTGAAAAACTGTTTTTT
once	TRBV7-9	TRBJ1-2	NA	CASSEDHYGYTF	TGTGCCAGCAGCGAGGACCACTATGGCTACACCTTC
NA	TRBV4-1	TRBJ2-4	TRBD1	CASSQDMDQGAAKNIQYF	TGCGCCAGCAGCCAAGATATGGACCAGGGGGCGGCCAAAAACATTCAGTACTTC
once	TRBV2	TRBJ2-7	NA	CASSELEYEQYF	TGTGCCAGCAGTGAACTGGAATACGAGCAGTACTTC
once	TRBV7-8	TRBJ1-2	NA	CASSGTGPYGYTF	TGTGCCAGCAGTGGGACCGGGCCCTATGGCTACACCTTC
NA	TRBV4-2	TRBJ2-3	NA	CASSQVPGDTQYF	TGTGCCAGCAGCCAAGTCCCGGGAGATACGCAGTATTTT
few	TRBV6-5	TRBJ1-6	TRBD1	CASSYGDRGGSPLHF	TGTGCCAGCAGTTACGGCGACAGGGGTGGATCACCCCTCCACTTT
NA	TRBV10-3	TRBJ2-5	TRBD2	CAIGLAGGEETQYF	TGTGCCATCGGACTAGCGGGGGGGGAAGAGACCCAGTACTTC
NA	TRBV6-1	TRBJ1-2	TRBD1	CASSARTGTGYTF	TGTGCCAGCAGTGCGCGGACAGGGACTGGCTACACCTTC
NA	TRBV18	TRBJ1-3	TRBD1	CASSPTPRQGRSSGNTIYF	TGTGCCAGCTCACCCACCCCGCGACAGGGCCGAAGCTCTGGAAACACCATATATTTT
NA	TRBV19	TRBJ1-4	TRBD1	CASRSGGTGYEKLFF	TGTGCCAGTAGGTCCGGTGGGACAGGGTATGAAAAACTGTTTTTT
NA	TRBV5-1	TRBJ2-1	NA	CASSFAGDEQFF	TGCGCCAGCAGCTTTGCAGGGGATGAGCAGTTCTTC
NA	TRBV14	TRBJ1-6	TRBD1	CASSHLGGWTGSPLHF	TGTGCCAGCAGCCATCTTGGGGGATGGACAGGGTCACCCCTCCACTTT
NA	TRBV29-1	TRBJ2-7	NA	CSVITGISEQYF	TGCAGCGTGATTACAGGAATCTCCGAGCAGTACTTC
NA	TRBV7-9	TRBJ2-1	NA	CASSHQVSSYNEQFF	TGTGCCAGCAGCCATCAGGTGAGCTCCTACAATGAGCAGTTCTTC
NA	TRBV15	TRBJ1-4	NA	CATSRGSVNEKLFF	TGTGCCACCAGCAGAGGATCGGTGAATGAAAAACTGTTTTTT
NA	TRBV11-2	TRBJ2-3	NA	CASSLAADTQYF	TGTGCCAGCAGTCTTGCGGCAGATACGCAGTATTTT
NA	TRBV5-1	TRBJ2-1	TRBD2	CASSLDRGTGGTREQFF	TGCGCCAGCAGCTTGGATAGAGGCACGGGGGGAACCAGAGAGCAGTTCTTC
NA	TRBV6-6	TRBJ2-7	NA	CASSYSTDEQYF	TGTGCCAGCAGTTACTCTACGGACGAGCAGTACTTC
NA	TRBV6-5	TRBJ1-6	NA	CASSATGGGSPLHF	TGTGCCAGCAGTGCGACCGGGGGCGGTTCACCCCTCCACTTT
NA	TRBV9	TRBJ1-2	NA	CASSVDPTGRPVGGYTF	TGTGCCAGCAGCGTAGATCCTACAGGGCGCCCTGTAGGAGGCTACACCTTC
NA	TRBV6-5	TRBJ2-1	NA	CASSYSLEGNEQFF	TGTGCCAGCAGTTACTCACTAGAAGGCAATGAGCAGTTCTTC
few	TRBV28	TRBJ1-1	NA	CASSPRGEVTEAFF	TGTGCCAGCAGCCCCCGGGGGGAGGTCACTGAAGCTTTCTTT
NA	TRBV5-6	TRBJ1-1	NA	CASSLGPGAVGNEAFF	TGTGCCAGCAGCTTGGGTCCGGGGGCGGTGGGGAATGAAGCTTTCTTT